The 28 T cell receptor beta chains below come from one sample, sequenced in a study of early T cells in non-severe SARS-CoV-2 infection. TCRdb re-derived calls from the 5' RACE reads in MiXCR, one entry per CDR3 protein. The data show more than 85,000 distinct CDR3 sequences, 16% seen once. The sequencing sample was made of whole blood. These receptors came from an adult who was a healthcare worker with PCR-confirmed SARS-CoV-2 infection or an uninfected control (not recorded which).

This clonotype was seen more than once but under ten times. V gene TRBV29-1 combines with J gene TRBJ2-2, with D perhaps TRBD1 (5 bases). Germline lookup yields CDR1 SQVTM and CDR2 ANQGSEA. The CDR3 runs to 15 residues. V was cut by 7 bases and J by 5 bases, with 20 bases left in between. CDR3 loop: CSARYLDSLTGELFF. In DNA form, the CDR3 reads TGCAGCGCCAGGTACCTAGACAGCTTGACCGGGGAGCTGTTTTTT.

This clonotype was observed a handful of times. This CDR3 is CASSRGESNQPQHF. The DNA of the CDR3 is TGTGCCAGTAGTAGGGGGGAGAGCAATCAGCCCCAGCATTTT. V is TRBV19 and J is TRBJ1-5; the D gene is possibly TRBD1 (5 bases). The CDR3 is made up of 14 amino acids. CDR1 is LNHDA and CDR2 is SQIVND in the germline V gene (reference sequence). The germline V and J ends were trimmed by 4 bases and 1 base, with 8 bases remaining between them.

Many counts were recorded for this clonotype. The chain combines TRBV23-1 with TRBJ2-1; 10 bases line up with TRBD2. TRBV23-1 is an ORF, with its function uncertain. Unmatched junction bases numbered 10, after V lost 2 bases and J lost 0 bases. The CDR3 runs 19 residues. The CDR3 sequence is CASSQVSGRAPSSYNEQFF. DNA for the CDR3: TGCGCCAGCAGTCAAGTGAGCGGGAGGGCCCCGAGCTCCTACAATGAGCAGTTCTTC.

In this sample, this clonotype turned up a few times. The V gene is TRBV7-8, the J gene TRBJ2-1; unclear D gene. Germline CDR1 is SGHVS and CDR2 is FQNEAQ. Trimming shortened V by 3 bases and J by 7 bases, and 10 bases separated the two germline ends. The CDR3 extends over 13 amino acids. For the CDR3, the DNA is TGTGCCAGCAGCTTTTTGGGTGAGAATGAGCAGTTCTTC. It translates to CASSFLGENEQFF.

At least ten counts were recorded for this clonotype. Here the CDR3 DNA reads TGTGCCAGCAGCCAGGGGGACAAGAACTTTAATGAGCAGTTCTTC. Protein product: CASSQGDKNFNEQFF. The V and J genes are TRBV7-9 and TRBJ2-1, with 7 bases that match TRBD1. The CDR3 has 15 amino acids. J gave up 7 bases and V 5 bases, and 11 bases lay outside the gene matches. Per the germline V gene, CDR1 is SEHNR and CDR2 is FQNEAQ (reference sequence).

The rearrangement links TRBV28 to TRBJ2-3, with 10 bases fitting TRBD2. There are 15 residues in the CDR3. Germline CDR1 is MDHEN and CDR2 is SYDVKM. V lost 3 bases to trimming and J lost 2 bases; unmatched junction nucleotides: 2. The CDR3 sequence: CASSFGLADTDTQYF. For the CDR3, the DNA is TGTGCCAGCAGTTTCGGACTAGCGGACACAGATACGCAGTATTTT.

This clonotype has a handful of counts. The chain recombines TRBV29-1 with TRBJ2-2; 11 bases line up with TRBD2. With V trimmed by 4 bases and J by 5 bases, 0 bases remained unmatched. This CDR3 has 13 residues. CDR1 and CDR2 from the germline V gene are SQVTM and ANQGSEA. The CDR3 region is CSVGTSGTGELFF. DNA of the CDR3: TGCAGCGTTGGGACTAGCGGGACCGGGGAGCTGTTTTTT.

In this sample, this clonotype turned up a few times. The chain carries TRBV5-6 and TRBJ2-7, with 7 nucleotides matching TRBD1. The CDR3 spans 13 residues. CDR1 and CDR2 (germline): SGHDT, YYEEEE. The V and J ends lost 4 bases and 13 bases, in that order; junction bases with no gene match: 14. The CDR3 sequence: CASSIRVDRVNYF. CDR3 coding DNA: TGTGCCAGCAGCATCCGTGTCGACAGGGTCAATTACTTC.

This clonotype was counted a few times. V usage is TRBV2 and J usage is TRBJ2-1; TRBD2 aligns across 15 bases. V dropped 8 bases and J dropped 3; count of bases not matched to a gene: 5. In germline, CDR1 is SNHLY, CDR2 FYNNEI. This CDR3 has 16 amino acids. Here the CDR3 DNA reads TGTGCCAGCCATGGACTAGCGGGAGGGCACTACAATGAGCAGTTCTTC. Encoded protein: CASHGLAGGHYNEQFF. Supplemented by reference TRBV2 and TRBJ2-1, the full variable domain reads EPEVTQTPSHQVTQMGQEVILRCVPISNHLYFYWYRQILGQKVEFLVSFYNNEISEKSEIFDDQFSVERPDGSNFTLKIRSTKLEDSAMYFCASHGLAGGHYNEQFFGPGTRLTVL.

V usage is TRBV7-9 and J usage is TRBJ2-1; D is undetermined. The CDR3 covers 13 residues. Germline loops: CDR1 SEHNR, CDR2 FQNEAQ (reference sequence). The germline V and J ends were trimmed by 5 bases and 5 bases, with 10 bases remaining between them. The CDR3: CASSTAPNNEQFF. CDR3 DNA: TGTGCCAGCAGCACGGCCCCGAACAATGAGCAGTTCTTC. Complete variable domain (other parts from reference TRBV7-9 and TRBJ2-1): DTGVSQNPRHKITKRGQNVTFRCDPISEHNRLYWYRQTLGQGPEFLTYFQNEAQLEKSRLLSDRFSAERPKGSFSTLEIQRTEQGDSAMYLCASSTAPNNEQFFGPGTRLTVL.

The chain combines TRBV7-2 with TRBJ2-1; D is uncertain. The CDR3 runs to 14 residues. Trimming shortened V by 7 bases and J by 4 bases, and 14 bases separated the two germline ends. Germline V lookup: CDR1 SGHTA, CDR2 FQGNSA. CDR3 bases: TGTGCCAGCACCTTGAACCCCATTTACAATGAGCAGTTCTTC. Its protein product is CASTLNPIYNEQFF.

This clonotype turned up a few times. The chain joins TRBV11-2 to TRBJ2-6, with 7 nucleotides matching TRBD1. The CDR3 runs 18 residues. V trimming: 1 base; J trimming: 2 bases; junction bases outside the gene matches: 8. Germline assignment: CDR1 SGHAT and CDR2 FQNNGV. The CDR3 spells CASSLVLTGAAGANVLTF. DNA for the CDR3: TGTGCCAGCAGCTTAGTCCTAACAGGGGCGGCTGGGGCCAACGTCCTGACTTTC.

The table lists this clonotype with a count of one. V is TRBV7-2 and J is TRBJ1-6; tentative D call: TRBD1 (6 bases). From germline, CDR1 is SGHTA and CDR2 FQGNSA. V lost 5 bases, J lost 5 bases, and 19 bases lay in between. CDR3 size: 17 residues. CDR3 amino acids: CASSRRGTPGDNSPLHF. For the CDR3, the DNA is TGTGCCAGCAGCCGGAGGGGGACTCCCGGGGATAATTCACCCCTCCACTTT.

The chain couples TRBV29-1 to TRBJ2-5; 10 bases match TRBD1. Germline assignment: CDR1 SQVTM and CDR2 ANQGSEA. Germline trimming cut 4 bases from V and 4 bases from J; bases unmatched to any gene: 9. This CDR3 region has 15 residues. Written as DNA, the CDR3 is TGCAGCGTTGCTTCGACAGGGGGCGGGGGAGAGACCCAGTACTTC. It codes for CSVASTGGGGETQYF.

This clonotype occurred many times. The rearrangement joins TRBV7-9 to TRBJ1-6, with D unresolved. Trimming stripped 1 base from V and 7 bases from J, with 8 bases between. The CDR3 has 14 amino acids. Germline CDR1 reads SEHNR; CDR2 reads FQNEAQ (reference sequence). The CDR3 loop reads CASSLGQHNSPLHF. The CDR3, as DNA: TGTGCCAGCAGCTTAGGTCAGCACAATTCACCCCTCCACTTT.

The V gene is TRBV3-1, the J gene TRBJ1-2; D is ambiguous. Germline V CDR1 and CDR2: LGHDT, YNNKEL (reference sequence). Between the trimmed V and J ends, which lost 4 bases and 6 bases, there was a span of 15 bases. The CDR3 covers 14 residues. The CDR3 region is CASSLVLSADGYTF. As DNA, the CDR3 is TGTGCCAGCAGCCTCGTTCTATCCGCGGATGGCTACACCTTC.

As for this clonotype: Germline and junction disagree at one end, which may indicate a read error. Here the CDR3 DNA reads TGTGCCAGCGGCGTCAACCCGGGACAGGGTCCCTACGAGCAGTACTTC. It encodes CASGVNPGQGPYEQYF. The chain has TRBV9 and TRBJ2-7, with 9 bases matching TRBD1. Germline V gene lookup returns CDR1 SGDLS and CDR2 YYNGEE. The CDR3 is 16 amino acids.

This clonotype turned up a few times. The chain links TRBV20-1 to TRBJ1-1; D gene uncertain. This CDR3 is built from 12 residues. Trimming stripped 4 bases from V and 1 base from J, with 7 bases between. Germline V lookup: CDR1 DFQATT, CDR2 SNEGSKA (reference sequence). CDR3 sequence: CSAIPGNTEAFF. In nucleotides, the CDR3 is TGCAGTGCTATCCCCGGGAACACTGAAGCTTTCTTT.

V and J are TRBV27 and TRBJ2-7; D uncertain. The CDR3 contains 13 residues. V was cut by 3 bases and J by 9 bases, with 15 bases left in between. Per germline, CDR1 MNHEY and CDR2 SMNVEV (reference sequence). The CDR3 loop is CASSFTPTTRQYF. The CDR3 nucleotides read TGTGCCAGCAGTTTCACCCCTACTACGAGGCAGTACTTC.

The rearrangement uses TRBV7-9 and TRBJ2-7; perhaps D is TRBD1 or TRBD2 (6 bases each). Trimming pared 1 base from V and 0 bases from J, leaving 10 bases between. The CDR3 is 15 amino acids. Germline CDR1 SEHNR, CDR2 FQNEAQ (reference sequence). The CDR3 DNA is TGTGCCAGCAGCTTAGAGGGGGGCCGCTCCTACGAGCAGTACTTC. Encoded protein: CASSLEGGRSYEQYF.

This clonotype has more than one count but fewer than ten. The chain links TRBV29-1 to TRBJ2-1; D gene unclear. Germline CDR1 SQVTM, CDR2 ANQGSEA. V lost 8 bases, J lost 0 bases, and 26 bases lay in between. This CDR3 has 18 amino acids. The CDR3 DNA follows: TGCAGCACACGTTATGGGTATTACACGGGTAGCTCCTACAATGAGCAGTTCTTC. Its protein product is CSTRYGYYTGSSYNEQFF.

This clonotype was counted between two and nine times. The rearrangement uses TRBV20-1 and TRBJ2-7; TRBD2 is a possible D gene (5 bases). V was cut by 0 bases and J by 5 bases, with 17 bases left in between. CDR1 and CDR2 from the germline V gene are DFQATT and SNEGSKA (reference sequence). This CDR3 is built from 15 residues. The CDR3 protein is CSARDLKGAGDEQYF. The CDR3 DNA is TGCAGTGCTAGAGATCTCAAGGGAGCTGGGGACGAGCAGTACTTC.

This clonotype was found many times. For the CDR3, the DNA is TGTGCCAGCTCACCATCTAGGGATCCCTCACCCCTCCACTTT. Its translation: CASSPSRDPSPLHF. The chain uses TRBV18 and TRBJ1-6, with no clear D. Trimming removed 2 bases from V and 10 bases from J, with 12 bases in between. Germline CDR1 is KGHSH and CDR2 is LQKENI. The CDR3 has 14 residues.

The chain uses TRBV9 and TRBJ2-3; either TRBD1 or TRBD2 may supply D (6 bases each). CDR1 and CDR2 (germline): SGDLS, YYNGEE. The CDR3 has 19 residues. The V and J ends lost 0 bases and 1 base respectively, with 21 bases between them. Here the CDR3 reads CASSVDGGPVPSGTDTQYF. CDR3 nucleotides: TGTGCCAGCAGCGTAGATGGGGGGCCCGTGCCCTCCGGCACAGATACGCAGTATTTT.

The V and J genes are TRBV7-8 and TRBJ2-2; 9 bases align to TRBD1. This CDR3 spans 16 amino acids. Trimming removed 6 bases from V and 5 bases from J; junction bases left unmatched: 10. The germline gives CDR1 SGHVS, CDR2 FQNEAQ. The CDR3 spells CASRAYRGRETGELFF. The CDR3 nucleotides read TGTGCCAGCAGAGCTTACAGGGGGCGCGAAACCGGGGAGCTGTTTTTT.

The table lists this clonotype with many counts. Here the CDR3 reads CASSLARQGGTEAFF. The CDR3 DNA sequence: TGTGCCAGCAGCTTAGCCCGCCAGGGAGGCACTGAAGCTTTCTTT. The chain carries TRBV7-9 and TRBJ1-1; D may be TRBD1 (5 bases). Germline-derived CDR1 and CDR2 are SEHNR and FQNEAQ (reference sequence). There are 15 residues in the CDR3. Trimming pared 0 bases from V and 4 bases from J, leaving 12 bases between.

The table lists this clonotype with a few counts. This chain uses TRBV7-9 with TRBJ2-1, with 12 bases matching TRBD2. Germline CDR1 and CDR2: SEHNR and FQNEAQ (reference sequence). The CDR3 spans 15 residues. V trimming: 4 bases; J trimming: 10 bases; junction bases outside the gene matches: 8. This chain's CDR3 is CASSYRTSGVGEQFF. In DNA, the CDR3 is TGTGCCAGCAGCTACCGGACTAGCGGGGTAGGGGAGCAGTTCTTC. Complete variable domain (other parts from reference TRBV7-9 and TRBJ2-1): DTGVSQNPRHKITKRGQNVTFRCDPISEHNRLYWYRQTLGQGPEFLTYFQNEAQLEKSRLLSDRFSAERPKGSFSTLEIQRTEQGDSAMYLCASSYRTSGVGEQFFGPGTRLTVL.

The V gene is TRBV9, the J gene TRBJ1-2, with 7 nucleotides matching TRBD1. The CDR3 extends over 14 amino acids. From germline, CDR1 is SGDLS and CDR2 YYNGEE. The junction had 7 bases not matched to a gene; V was cut back by 0 bases and J by 8 bases. Here the CDR3 DNA reads TGTGCCAGCAGCGTAGGGGACAGTGTCCGGGGCTACACCTTC. This encodes CASSVGDSVRGYTF. Supplemented by reference TRBV9 and TRBJ1-2, the full variable domain reads DSGVTQTPKHLITATGQRVTLRCSPRSGDLSVYWYQQSLDQGLQFLIQYYNGEERAKGNILERFSAQQFPDLHSELNLSSLELGDSALYFCASSVGDSVRGYTFGSGTRLTVV.